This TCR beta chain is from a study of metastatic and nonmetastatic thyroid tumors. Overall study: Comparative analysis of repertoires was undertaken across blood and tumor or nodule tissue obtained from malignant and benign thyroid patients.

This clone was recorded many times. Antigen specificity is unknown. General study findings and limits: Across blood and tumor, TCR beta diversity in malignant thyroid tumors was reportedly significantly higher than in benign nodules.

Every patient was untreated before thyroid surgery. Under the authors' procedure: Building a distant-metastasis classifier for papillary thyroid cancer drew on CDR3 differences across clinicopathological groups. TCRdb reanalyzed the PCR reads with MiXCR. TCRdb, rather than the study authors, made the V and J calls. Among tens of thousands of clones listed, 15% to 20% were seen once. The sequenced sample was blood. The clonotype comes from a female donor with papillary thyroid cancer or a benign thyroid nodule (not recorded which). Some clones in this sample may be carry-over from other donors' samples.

DNA for the CDR3: TGTGCCAGCTCACCGGGTGAAAAACTGTTTTTT. Amino acid sequence: CASSPGEKLFF. The V and J genes are TRBV18 and TRBJ1-4; D ambiguous. Trimming took off 3 bases at V and 7 bases at J, with 3 bases between the two ends. Germline lookup yields CDR1 KGHSH and CDR2 LQKENI. This CDR3 has 11 amino acids. The whole variable domain, remainder taken from reference TRBV18 and TRBJ1-4, is NAGVMQNPRHLVRRRGQEARLRCSPMKGHSHVYWYRQLPEEGLKFMVYLQKENIIDESGMPKERFSAEFPKEGPSILRIQQVVRGDSAAYFCASSPGEKLFFGSGTQLSVL.